One sample yielded the 21 T cell receptor beta chains listed below, sequenced in a study of cytomegalovirus exposure and HLA in healthy donors. TCRdb's table, derived via immunoSEQ multiplex PCR, lists solely in-frame clones and lacks some. In the table there are 150,000 to 200,000 clones, more than 70% of which are singletons. Sequenced: PBMCs. Receptor source: a woman younger than 30 in good health and CMV-seronegative.

V usage is TRBV30 and J usage is TRBJ1-5, with 9 bases that match TRBD1. V gave up 3 bases and J gave up 2 bases; unmatched junction bases: 2. The CDR3 runs to 14 residues. Germline loops: CDR1 GTSNPN, CDR2 SVGIG (reference sequence). The CDR3 bases are TGTGCCTGGAGCCGGGACAGGGGCAATCAGCCCCAGCATTTT. It translates to CAWSRDRGNQPQHF.

This clone was recorded a few times. This chain uses TRBV30 with TRBJ1-6; D unresolved. Germline values: CDR1 GTSNPN, CDR2 SVGIG (reference sequence). There are 13 residues in the CDR3. Trimming took off 0 bases at V and 8 bases at J, with 8 bases between the two ends. The chain's CDR3 is CAWSVRDDSPLHF. The CDR3 nucleotides read TGTGCCTGGAGTGTACGCGATGATTCACCCCTCCACTTT.

The CDR3 reads CSVEGLGQGSYEQYF. The CDR3 DNA reads as TGCAGCGTTGAAGGTCTCGGACAGGGATCTTACGAGCAGTACTTC. J is TRBJ2-7 and V is TRBV29-1, with 8 bases aligning to TRBD1. The trim removed 1 base at V and 4 bases at J, leaving 9 bases unmatched. CDR1 SQVTM and CDR2 ANQGSEA come from the germline V gene. The CDR3 has 15 residues.

The V and J genes are TRBV7-9 and TRBJ1-6; D ambiguous. CDR1 is SEHNR, CDR2 FQNEAQ, per germline (reference sequence). Trimming removed 0 bases from V and 6 bases from J, with 6 bases in between. The CDR3 has 14 amino acids. Here the CDR3 reads CASSLAPSNSPLHF. CDR3 nucleotide sequence: TGTGCCAGCAGCTTAGCCCCCTCTAATTCACCCCTCCACTTT.

This rearrangement joins TRBV30 to TRBJ2-5, with 7 bases lining up with TRBD1. The assigned J gene may be wrong: the sequence end matches TRBJ2-7 better. The germline gives CDR1 GTSNPN, CDR2 SVGIG (reference sequence). The CDR3 runs to 15 residues. The CDR3 DNA reads as TGTGCCTGGAGTGCCCGACAGGGTGTAGGCTACGAGCAGTACTTC. Translating gives CAWSARQGVGYEQYF.

V and J are TRBV7-6 and TRBJ1-2; D might be TRBD1 (5 bases). The CDR3 is made up of 15 amino acids. With 5 bases removed from V and 5 bases from J, the gap between germline ends came to 18 bases. Germline-derived CDR1 and CDR2 are SGHVS and FNYEAQ. As DNA, the CDR3 is TGTGCCAGCAGCCGGACAACGGGACTTACTTATGGCTACACCTTC. Translating it yields CASSRTTGLTYGYTF. Complete variable domain (other parts from reference TRBV7-6 and TRBJ1-2): GAGVSQSPRYKVTKRGQDVALRCDPISGHVSLYWYRQALGQGPEFLTYFNYEAQQDKSGLPNDRFSAERPEGSISTLTIQRTEQRDSAMYRCASSRTTGLTYGYTFGSGTRLTVV.

V usage is TRBV7-3 and J usage is TRBJ2-3, with 13 nucleotides matching TRBD2. The length of the CDR3 is 17 residues. Germline V CDR1 and CDR2: SGHTA, FQGTGA. The V gene end was trimmed by 1 base and the J gene end by 5 bases; junction bases not matched to a gene: 6. CDR3 sequence (DNA): TGTGCCAGCAGCTTAAGGACTAGCGGGGGACCAGGAGATACGCAGTATTTT. Its translation is CASSLRTSGGPGDTQYF.

The V call is TRBV7-3, the J call TRBJ2-2; 7 bases match TRBD1. Unmatched junction bases numbered 4, after V lost 5 bases and J lost 1 base. CDR3 length: 15 residues. Germline values: CDR1 SGHTA, CDR2 FQGTGA. DNA of the CDR3: TGTGCCAGCAGCCCGGGACAGAAGAACACCGGGGAGCTGTTTTTT. This gives the protein CASSPGQKNTGELFF.

The chain combines TRBV11-2 with TRBJ2-5, with 9 bases aligning to TRBD1. The CDR3 covers 15 residues. The germline gives CDR1 SGHAT, CDR2 FQNNGV. J lost 7 bases, V lost 1 base, and 7 bases had no gene match. The CDR3 loop reads CASSLVRDRAGTQYF. CDR3 DNA sequence: TGTGCCAGCAGCTTAGTCAGGGACAGGGCTGGGACCCAGTACTTC.

This chain uses TRBV6-1 with TRBJ2-7; TRBD1 matches 8 bases. V lost 5 bases and J lost 13; bases outside the gene matches: 16. The CDR3 runs to 14 residues. Looked up from germline, CDR1 is MNHNS and CDR2 is SASEGT. The CDR3 DNA reads as TGTGCCAGCAGTATTCAGGGGGCCGGACATATAAAATACTTC. It specifies CASSIQGAGHIKYF.

The chain has TRBV5-1 and TRBJ1-1; 8 bases match TRBD1. V was clipped by 0 bases and J by 4 bases; unmatched bases: 11. The length of the CDR3 is 17 residues. Germline CDR1 is SGHRS and CDR2 is YFSETQ. This chain's CDR3 is CASSLGSGGAEITEAFF. As DNA, the CDR3 is TGCGCCAGCAGCTTGGGATCAGGGGGCGCAGAAATCACTGAAGCTTTCTTT. Variable domain in full (rest from reference TRBV5-1 and TRBJ1-1): KAGVTQTPRYLIKTRGQQVTLSCSPISGHRSVSWYQQTPGQGLQFLFEYFSETQRNKGNFPGRFSGRQFSNSRSEMNVSTLELGDSALYLCASSLGSGGAEITEAFFGQGTRLTVV.

A few counts support this clone. The rearrangement joins TRBV5-8 to TRBJ1-5; TRBD1 aligns across 7 bases. V dropped 0 bases and J dropped 5; count of bases not matched to a gene: 11. The germline V gene has CDR1 SGHTS and CDR2 YDEGEE. The CDR3 runs 17 residues. CDR3 DNA sequence: TGTGCCAGCAGCTTGGTAGTTGGTTTGACAGGGTATCAGCCCCAGCATTTT. Amino acids: CASSLVVGLTGYQPQHF.

The chain employs TRBV5-1 and TRBJ2-4; 9 nucleotides agree with TRBD2. V was clipped by 4 bases and J by 7 bases; unmatched bases: 9. The CDR3 runs 15 residues. Germline V lookup: CDR1 SGHRS, CDR2 YFSETQ. The CDR3 nucleotides read TGCGCCAGCAGCCATCTCGCGGGGGGGCTGAACATTCAGTACTTC. Translation gives CASSHLAGGLNIQYF.

The chain combines TRBV5-4 with TRBJ1-1, with unresolved D. The CDR3 length is 17 residues. V was shortened by 0 bases and J by 1 base, with 16 bases between the two germline ends. Germline values: CDR1 SGHNT, CDR2 YYREEE (reference sequence). The CDR3 sequence: CASSLVYPMRRNTEAFF. The CDR3 region has the DNA TGTGCCAGCAGCTTGGTTTACCCGATGAGGAGGAACACTGAAGCTTTCTTT.

This chain connects TRBV29-1 to TRBJ2-7; 12 positions agree with TRBD2. Germline values: CDR1 SQVTM, CDR2 ANQGSEA. The ends lost 2 bases at V and 4 bases at J; junction bases unmatched: 12. The CDR3 has 17 residues. The CDR3 spells CSVELPTLAGGPYEQYF. The CDR3 DNA sequence: TGCAGCGTTGAACTACCGACCCTAGCGGGAGGGCCGTACGAGCAGTACTTC.

This clone is a singleton in its sample. The chain uses TRBV30 and TRBJ2-1, with D maybe TRBD2 (5 bases). The CDR3 has 13 amino acids. Germline CDR1 GTSNPN, CDR2 SVGIG (reference sequence). V lost 4 bases to trimming and J lost 9 bases, with 16 bases between them. Written as DNA, the CDR3 is TGTGCCTGGAATCGTATCCGGGGAACTGAGCAGTTCTTC. Translating it yields CAWNRIRGTEQFF. Supplemented by reference TRBV30 and TRBJ2-1, the full variable domain reads SQTIHQWPATLVQPVGSPLSLECTVEGTSNPNLYWYRQAAGRGLQLLFYSVGIGQISSEVPQNLSASRPQDRQFILSSKKLLLSDSGFYLCAWNRIRGTEQFFGPGTRLTVL.

In this sample, this clone turned up a few times. The junction departs from germline at one end; a sequencing error may be responsible. This chain uses TRBV2 with TRBJ1-5; D is undetermined. CDR1 SNHLY and CDR2 FYNNEI come from the germline V gene. This CDR3 comprises 14 residues. CDR3 protein: CASRRRFSDQPQHF. CDR3 sequence (DNA): TGTGCCAGCAGAAGGAGGTTTAGCGATCAGCCCCAGCATTTT.

This chain joins TRBV7-2 and TRBJ2-3, with 9 bases fitting TRBD1. Germline V gives CDR1 SGHTA, CDR2 FQGNSA. Losses at the gene ends were 2 bases for V and 2 bases for J; bases not matched to a gene: 5. The length of the CDR3 is 16 residues. In DNA, the CDR3 is TGTGCCAGCAGCTTATGGGGACAGGGCGACACAGATACGCAGTATTTT. Amino acid sequence: CASSLWGQGDTDTQYF.

The chain couples TRBV27 to TRBJ1-1; D unresolved. V lost 3 bases and J lost 3, with 8 bases in between. Germline-derived CDR1 and CDR2 are MNHEY and SMNVEV (reference sequence). The CDR3 runs 13 residues. CDR3 protein: CASSFSEDTEAFF. CDR3 DNA sequence: TGTGCCAGCAGTTTTTCAGAGGACACTGAAGCTTTCTTT.

The CDR3 loop is CASSESGQRNQPQHF. CDR3 bases: TGTGCCAGCAGTGAATCGGGACAGCGCAATCAGCCCCAGCATTTT. This chain uses TRBV25-1 with TRBJ1-5; 7 bases fit TRBD1. The V gene's germline CDR1 is MGHDK and CDR2 SYGVNS. V lost 1 base to trimming and J lost 2 bases; unmatched junction nucleotides: 2. The length of the CDR3 is 15 residues.

This chain links TRBV6-5 with TRBJ1-2, with 7 positions matching TRBD1. With 6 bases clipped from V and 3 bases from J, the junction kept 7 bases outside the gene matches. The CDR3 spans 14 residues. Germline V lookup: CDR1 MNHEY, CDR2 SVGAGI. CDR3 residues: CASSRDREDYGYTF. CDR3 sequence (DNA): TGTGCCAGCAGCCGGGACAGAGAAGACTATGGCTACACCTTC.